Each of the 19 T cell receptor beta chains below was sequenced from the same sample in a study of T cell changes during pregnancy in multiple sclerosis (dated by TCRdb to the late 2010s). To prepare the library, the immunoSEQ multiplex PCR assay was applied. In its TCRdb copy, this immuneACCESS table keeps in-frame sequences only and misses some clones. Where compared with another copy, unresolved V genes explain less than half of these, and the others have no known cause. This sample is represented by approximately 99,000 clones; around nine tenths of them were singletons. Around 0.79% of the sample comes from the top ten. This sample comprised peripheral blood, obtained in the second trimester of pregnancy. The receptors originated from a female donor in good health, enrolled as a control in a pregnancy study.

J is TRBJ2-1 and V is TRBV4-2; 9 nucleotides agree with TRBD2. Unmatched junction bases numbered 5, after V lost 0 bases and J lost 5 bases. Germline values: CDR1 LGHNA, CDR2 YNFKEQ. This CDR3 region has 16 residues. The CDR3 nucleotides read TGTGCCAGCAGCCAAGAGGGCGGGGGGGCCGACAATGAGCAGTTCTTC. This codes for CASSQEGGGADNEQFF.

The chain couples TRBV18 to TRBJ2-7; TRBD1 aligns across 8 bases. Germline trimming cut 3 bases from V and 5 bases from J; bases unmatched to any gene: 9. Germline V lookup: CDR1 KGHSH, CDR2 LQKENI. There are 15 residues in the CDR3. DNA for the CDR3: TGTGCCAGCTCACCGGCAGGGACAGGTTACAACGAGCAGTACTTC. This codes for CASSPAGTGYNEQYF.

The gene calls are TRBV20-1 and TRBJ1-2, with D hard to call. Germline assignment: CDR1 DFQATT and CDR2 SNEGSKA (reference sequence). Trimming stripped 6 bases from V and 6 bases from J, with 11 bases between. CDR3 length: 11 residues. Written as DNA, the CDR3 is TGCAGTGCCGAGCGGGCGGATGGCTACACCTTC. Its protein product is CSAERADGYTF.

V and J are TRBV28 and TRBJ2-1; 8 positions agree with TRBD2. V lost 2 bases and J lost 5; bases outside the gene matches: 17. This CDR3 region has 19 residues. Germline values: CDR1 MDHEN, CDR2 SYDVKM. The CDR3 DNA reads TGTGCCAGCAGTTTACCCCTCAATACTCTAGCGGGCCAAAACAATGAGCAGTTCTTC. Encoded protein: CASSLPLNTLAGQNNEQFF.

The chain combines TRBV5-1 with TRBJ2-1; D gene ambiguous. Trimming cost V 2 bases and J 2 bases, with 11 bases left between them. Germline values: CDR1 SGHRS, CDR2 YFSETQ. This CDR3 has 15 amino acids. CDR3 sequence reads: CASSFETPTYNEQFF. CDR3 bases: TGCGCCAGCAGCTTCGAGACACCGACCTACAATGAGCAGTTCTTC.

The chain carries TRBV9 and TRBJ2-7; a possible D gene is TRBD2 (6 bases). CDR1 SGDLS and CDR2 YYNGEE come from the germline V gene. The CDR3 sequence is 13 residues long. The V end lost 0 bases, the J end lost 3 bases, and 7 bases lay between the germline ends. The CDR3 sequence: CASSVEDYYEQYF. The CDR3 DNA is TGTGCCAGCAGCGTAGAGGACTACTACGAGCAGTACTTC.

The CDR3 protein is CASSRTGGEDGYTF. In DNA form, the CDR3 reads TGTGCCAGCAGTCGTACAGGGGGCGAAGATGGCTACACCTTC. The V and J genes are TRBV6-6 and TRBJ1-2; 9 bases match TRBD1. The CDR3 contains 14 residues. V was clipped by 5 bases and J by 6 bases; unmatched bases: 7. CDR1 and CDR2 from the germline V gene are MNHNY and SVGAGI (reference sequence).

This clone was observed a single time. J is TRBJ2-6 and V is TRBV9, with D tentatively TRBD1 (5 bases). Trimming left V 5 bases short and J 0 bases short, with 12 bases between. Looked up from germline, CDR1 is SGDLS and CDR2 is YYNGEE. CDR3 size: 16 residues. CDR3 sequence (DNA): TGTGCCAGCAGTCCTCACGACAGCTCTGGGGCCAACGTCCTGACTTTC. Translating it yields CASSPHDSSGANVLTF.

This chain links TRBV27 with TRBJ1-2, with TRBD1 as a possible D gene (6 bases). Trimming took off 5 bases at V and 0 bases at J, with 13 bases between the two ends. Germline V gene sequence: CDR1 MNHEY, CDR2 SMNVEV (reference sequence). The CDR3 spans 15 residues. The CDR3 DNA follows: TGTGCCAGCAGTAAGGGGGGGGCTTCTAACTATGGCTACACCTTC. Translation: CASSKGGASNYGYTF.

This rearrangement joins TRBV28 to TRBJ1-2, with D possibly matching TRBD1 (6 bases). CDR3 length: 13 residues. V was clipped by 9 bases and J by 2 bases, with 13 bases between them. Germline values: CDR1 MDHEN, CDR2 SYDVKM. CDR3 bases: TGTGCCAGTCACCGGGACACGAACTATGGCTACACCTTC. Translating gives CASHRDTNYGYTF.

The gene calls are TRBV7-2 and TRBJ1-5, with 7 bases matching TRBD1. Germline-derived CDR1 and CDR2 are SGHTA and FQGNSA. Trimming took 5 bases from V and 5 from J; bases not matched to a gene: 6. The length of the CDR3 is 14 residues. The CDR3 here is CASSLRDRYQPQHF. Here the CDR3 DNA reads TGTGCCAGCAGCCTCCGGGACAGATATCAGCCCCAGCATTTT.

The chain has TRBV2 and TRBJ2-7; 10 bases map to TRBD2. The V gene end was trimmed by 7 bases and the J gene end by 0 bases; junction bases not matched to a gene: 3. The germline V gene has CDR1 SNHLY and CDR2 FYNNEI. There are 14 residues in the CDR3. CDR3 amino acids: CASIGLADSYEQYF. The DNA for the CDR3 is TGTGCCAGCATCGGACTAGCGGACTCCTACGAGCAGTACTTC.

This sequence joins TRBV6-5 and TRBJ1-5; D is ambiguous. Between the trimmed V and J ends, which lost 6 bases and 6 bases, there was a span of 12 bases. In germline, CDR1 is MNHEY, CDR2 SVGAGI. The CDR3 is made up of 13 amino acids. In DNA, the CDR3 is TGTGCCAGCAGCCCAACCTGGAGTCAGCCCCAGCATTTT. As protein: CASSPTWSQPQHF.

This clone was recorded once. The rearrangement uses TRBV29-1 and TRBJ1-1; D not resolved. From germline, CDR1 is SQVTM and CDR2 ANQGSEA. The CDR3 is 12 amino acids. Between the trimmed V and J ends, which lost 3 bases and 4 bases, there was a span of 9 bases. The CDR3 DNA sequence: TGCAGCGTTGACCCTGGGAGCACTGAAGCTTTCTTT. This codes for CSVDPGSTEAFF.

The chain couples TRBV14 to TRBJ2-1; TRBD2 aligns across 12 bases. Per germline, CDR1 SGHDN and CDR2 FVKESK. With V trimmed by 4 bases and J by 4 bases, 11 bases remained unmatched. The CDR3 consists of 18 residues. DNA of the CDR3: TGTGCCAGCAGCCGACCCTGGAGGACTAGCGGGGCATACAATGAGCAGTTCTTC. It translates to CASSRPWRTSGAYNEQFF. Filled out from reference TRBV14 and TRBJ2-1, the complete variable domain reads EAGVTQFPSHSVIEKGQTVTLRCDPISGHDNLYWYRRVMGKEIKFLLHFVKESKQDESGMPNNRFLAERTGGTYSTLKVQPAELEDSGVYFCASSRPWRTSGAYNEQFFGPGTRLTVL.

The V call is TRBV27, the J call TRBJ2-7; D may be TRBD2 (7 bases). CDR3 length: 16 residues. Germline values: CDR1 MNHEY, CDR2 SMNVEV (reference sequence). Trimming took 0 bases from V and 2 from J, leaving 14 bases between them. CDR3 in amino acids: CASSLSIGGRPYEQYF. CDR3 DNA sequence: TGTGCCAGCAGTTTATCGATCGGGGGGCGCCCCTACGAGCAGTACTTC.

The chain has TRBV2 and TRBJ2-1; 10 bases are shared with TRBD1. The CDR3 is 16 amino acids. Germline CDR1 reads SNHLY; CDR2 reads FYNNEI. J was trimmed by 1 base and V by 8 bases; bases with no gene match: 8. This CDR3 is CASPDRGPDSYNEQFF. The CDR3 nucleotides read TGTGCCAGCCCTGACAGGGGGCCCGATTCCTACAATGAGCAGTTCTTC.

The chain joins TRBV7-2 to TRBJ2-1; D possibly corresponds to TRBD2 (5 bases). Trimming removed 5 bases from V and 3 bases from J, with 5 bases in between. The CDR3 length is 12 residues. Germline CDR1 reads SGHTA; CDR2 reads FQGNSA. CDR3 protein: CASSRGYNEQFF. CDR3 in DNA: TGTGCCAGCAGCCGGGGCTACAATGAGCAGTTCTTC.

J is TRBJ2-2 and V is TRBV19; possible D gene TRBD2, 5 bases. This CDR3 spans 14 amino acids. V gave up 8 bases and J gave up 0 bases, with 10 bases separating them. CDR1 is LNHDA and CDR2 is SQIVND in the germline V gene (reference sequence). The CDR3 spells CASLPGTNTGELFF. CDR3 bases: TGTGCCAGTCTTCCGGGGACGAACACCGGGGAGCTGTTTTTT.